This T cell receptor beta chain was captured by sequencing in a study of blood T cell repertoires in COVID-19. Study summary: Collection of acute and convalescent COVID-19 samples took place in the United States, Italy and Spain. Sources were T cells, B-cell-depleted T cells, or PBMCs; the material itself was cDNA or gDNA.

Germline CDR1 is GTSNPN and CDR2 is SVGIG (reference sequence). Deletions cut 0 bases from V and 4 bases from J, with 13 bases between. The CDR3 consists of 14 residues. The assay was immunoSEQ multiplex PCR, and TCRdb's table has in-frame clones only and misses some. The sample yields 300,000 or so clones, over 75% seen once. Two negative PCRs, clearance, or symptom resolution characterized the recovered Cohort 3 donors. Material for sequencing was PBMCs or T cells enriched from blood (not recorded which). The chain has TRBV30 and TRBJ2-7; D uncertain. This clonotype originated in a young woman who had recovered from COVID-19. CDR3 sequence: CAWSVDLSRYEQYF. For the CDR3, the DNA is TGTGCCTGGAGTGTAGACCTTTCGAGGTACGAGCAGTACTTC.